This T cell receptor beta chain is drawn from a study of blood T cell repertoires in COVID-19. About the study: Nucleic acid was either cDNA or gDNA, and it came from T cells, B-cell-depleted T cells, or PBMCs.

Participant age was roughly 18 to 100 years, and participants resided in fewer than 30 US areas. In assigning cohorts, the study relied on participant-reported clinical history. Here immunoSEQ multiplex PCR was the method, and the copy in TCRdb shows in-frame clones only, minus some. The sample yields 350,000 to 450,000 clones, roughly nine tenths seen once. This CDR3 is built from 17 residues. V was pared by 8 bases and J by 2 bases, with 14 bases of the junction left unmatched. The germline gives CDR1 MGHDK, CDR2 SYGVNS. This clonotype was obtained from a woman between 40 and 55 years old who had been exposed to COVID-19. Sequencing input: PBMCs or T cells enriched from blood (not recorded which). The chain recombines TRBV25-1 with TRBJ1-4; TRBD1 agrees at 7 bases. DNA of the CDR3: TGTGCCAGCCGGCCAAACAGGGGCGGCCCCACTAATGAAAAACTGTTTTTT. Amino acid sequence: CASRPNRGGPTNEKLFF. The variable domain in full, completed from reference TRBV25-1 and TRBJ1-4, reads EADIYQTPRYLVIGTGKKITLECSQTMGHDKMYWYQQDPGMELHLIHYSYGVNSTEKGDLSSESTVSRIRTEHFPLTLESARPSHTSQYLCASRPNRGGPTNEKLFFGSGTQLSVL.